A selection of T cell receptor beta chains follows, all from one sample in a study of T cells after posttransplantation cyclophosphamide. Sequencing was performed with immunoSEQ multiplex PCR; in TCRdb, only in-frame clones are kept and a portion is missing. The sample has 15,000 to 20,000 clones; roughly 80% are singletons. This material consisted of PBMCs, taken 410 to 450 days after allogeneic stem cell transplant with calcineurin inhibitor and methotrexate. These receptors originate from a male patient aged 30 to 39 who received an allogeneic stem cell transplant from an unrelated donor, was CMV-positive, and had acute and chronic GVHD. The graft donor may account for some of the T cells. Both conserved end residues are trimmed from each CDR3.

J: TRBJ2-1; V: TRBV9; CDR3: ASSVEGGGGQF
J: TRBJ1-3; V: TRBV6-1; CDR3: ASRTGMSGNTIY
J: TRBJ2-7; V: TRBV19; CDR3: ASSQDGQGRYEQY
J: TRBJ1-1; V: TRBV9; CDR3: ASSVGQGLTNTEAF
J: TRBJ2-1; V: TRBV28; CDR3: ASSPLAGGDEQF
J: TRBJ2-2; V: TRBV12-5; CDR3: ASGLAGGHTGELF
J: TRBJ2-7; V: TRBV19; CDR3: ASSSSRDIRNKEQY
J: TRBJ1-1; V: TRBV6-6; CDR3: ASSYRGQRNTEAF
J: TRBJ2-7; V: TRBV7-2; CDR3: ASSLARGTLYEQY
J: TRBJ2-3; V: TRBV2; CDR3: ASSRGPSDTQY
J: TRBJ1-5; V: TRBV28; CDR3: ASTGRGNQPQH
J: TRBJ2-2; V: TRBV2; CDR3: ASSEAKGVTTGGELF
J: TRBJ1-1; V: TRBV5-1; CDR3: ASSTSGGETEAF
J: TRBJ1-3; V: TRBV29-1; CDR3: SVEGGRNTIY
J: TRBJ2-4; V: TRBV7-2; CDR3: ASSLASGDRNIQY
J: TRBJ1-1; V: TRBV5-1; CDR3: ASSAGQENTEAF
J: TRBJ2-2; V: TRBV19; CDR3: ASSTLPGSGEQLF
J: TRBJ1-1; V: TRBV2; CDR3: ASSERQGLNTEAF
J: TRBJ2-7; V: TRBV4-1; CDR3: ASSQGTGRYEQY
J: TRBJ2-4; V: TRBV6-6; CDR3: ASSGKGGAKNIQY
J: TRBJ2-3; V: TRBV9; CDR3: ASSVPRRLSTDTQY
J: TRBJ2-2; V: TRBV7-8; CDR3: ASSPIREVYLTGELF
J: TRBJ1-3; V: TRBV4-3; CDR3: ASSQDRGISGNTIY
J: TRBJ1-1; V: TRBV4-1; CDR3: ASSRTGPGTEAF
J: TRBJ2-7; V: TRBV27; CDR3: ASSPSYEQY
J: TRBJ2-6; V: TRBV19; CDR3: ASSINRTNSQSRANVLT
J: TRBJ2-1; V: TRBV5-1; CDR3: ASSLGTGTVSRGANEQF
J: TRBJ1-2; V: TRBV9; CDR3: ASSVTGRGYT
J: TRBJ2-7; V: TRBV4-1; CDR3: ASSHSGTGETYEQY
J: TRBJ2-2; V: TRBV11-2; CDR3: ASSLGWPANTGELF
J: TRBJ1-1; V: TRBV6-1; CDR3: ASSELGGGLTEAF
J: NA; V: TRBV5-4; CDR3: ASSLLVPRYEQY
J: TRBJ2-7; V: TRBV28; CDR3: ASGSGLAGSEQY
J: TRBJ2-7; V: TRBV5-4; CDR3: ASSQGTTYEQY
J: TRBJ1-6; V: TRBV11-2; CDR3: ASSLGYSGSPLH
J: TRBJ2-1; V: TRBV27; CDR3: ASKQGGYNEQF
J: TRBJ1-2; V: TRBV4-3; CDR3: ASSQALTGAANYGYT
J: TRBJ1-4; V: TRBV6-1; CDR3: ASSLGTGINEKLF
J: TRBJ2-7; V: TRBV13; CDR3: ASSSGGSYEQY
J: TRBJ1-1; V: TRBV27; CDR3: ASKEGGSSPF
J: TRBJ1-4; V: TRBV5-4; CDR3: ASSLGSRSNEKLF